Shown below are 26 T cell receptor beta chains from a single sample sequenced in a study. Each CDR3 protein is one row after TCRdb ran MiXCR on the RT-PCR reads. The sample carries about 680,000 distinct CDR3 sequences, 12% to 15% recorded once. The specimen sequenced was memory CD4+ T cells from blood. These receptors came from a female donor in good health, serving as a healthy control.

This chain connects TRBV20-1 to TRBJ1-6; possibly TRBD1 for D (5 bases). V dropped 4 bases and J dropped 8 bases, with 27 bases sitting between them. The CDR3 contains 18 residues. Germline V gives CDR1 DFQATT, CDR2 SNEGSKA (reference sequence). The chain's CDR3 is CSAIGRPEALVGDSPLHF. CDR3 DNA: TGCAGTGCTATCGGGAGGCCAGAGGCCCTTGTGGGGGATTCACCCCTCCACTTT.

The V call is TRBV20-1, the J call TRBJ1-6; D is ambiguous. The V end was cut by 0 bases, the J end by 10 bases, with 13 bases between. The CDR3 extends over 14 amino acids. Per the germline V gene, CDR1 is DFQATT and CDR2 is SNEGSKA (reference sequence). CDR3 nucleotide sequence: TGCAGTGCTAGAGATAGAACATCCGGGTCACCCCTCCACTTT. Translating gives CSARDRTSGSPLHF.

The V and J genes are TRBV6-6 and TRBJ1-2; D gene unclear. CDR1 is MNHNY, CDR2 SVGAGI, per germline (reference sequence). The CDR3 contains 15 residues. Trimming left V 8 bases short and J 4 bases short, with 20 bases between. CDR3 bases: TGTGCCAGCGGGCAAGGGCACCGACCCCTCTATGGCTACACCTTC. Its protein is CASGQGHRPLYGYTF.

This clonotype was counted ten times or more. The V gene is TRBV12-3 or TRBV12-4, the J gene TRBJ2-5, with TRBD1 as a possible D gene (6 bases). V lost 7 bases and J lost 2, with 17 bases in between. The CDR3 has 15 residues. CDR3: CASIPGNRAQETQYF. The CDR3 nucleotides are TGTGCCAGCATCCCAGGGAACAGGGCACAAGAGACCCAGTACTTC.

This clonotype occurred a few times. The chain carries TRBV6-5 and TRBJ1-2; D unclear. This CDR3 is 14 amino acids long. Trimming shortened V by 0 bases and J by 8 bases, and 13 bases separated the two germline ends. Germline CDR1 reads MNHEY; CDR2 reads SVGAGI. CDR3 residues: CASSYSTAPGGYTF. Written as DNA, the CDR3 is TGTGCCAGCAGTTACTCGACGGCTCCGGGGGGCTACACCTTC.

This clonotype has just a few counts. J is TRBJ2-5 and V is TRBV28; D not certain. Germline V gene sequence: CDR1 MDHEN, CDR2 SYDVKM. V shed 7 bases and J shed 0 bases, with 6 bases lying between them. This CDR3 comprises 12 residues. CDR3 protein: CASNVYQETQYF. For the CDR3, the DNA is TGTGCCAGCAACGTGTACCAAGAGACCCAGTACTTC.

The rearrangement links TRBV5-1 to TRBJ2-1, with TRBD2 as a possible D gene (7 bases). The CDR3 runs 12 residues. Germline CDR1 and CDR2: SGHRS and YFSETQ. The V and J ends lost 3 bases and 10 bases respectively, with 11 bases between them. The CDR3 protein is CASSSQGGEQFF. The CDR3 nucleotides read TGCGCCAGCAGCTCACAGGGAGGGGAGCAGTTCTTC.

The sample holds many counts of this clonotype. V and J are TRBV27 and TRBJ1-2; D perhaps matches TRBD1 (5 bases). This CDR3 spans 15 amino acids. V was clipped by 6 bases and J by 2 bases, with 16 bases between them. CDR1 MNHEY and CDR2 SMNVEV come from the germline V gene (reference sequence). The CDR3 DNA follows: TGTGCCAGCAGCCTCAGCGGAGCAGGGAACTATGGCTACACCTTC. This gives the protein CASSLSGAGNYGYTF.

This clonotype was counted between two and nine times. J is TRBJ2-5 and V is TRBV2; no firm D call. The CDR3 runs 14 residues. Germline V gene sequence: CDR1 SNHLY, CDR2 FYNNEI. The V gene lost 3 bases and the J gene lost 0 bases, with 8 bases spanning the gap. In DNA, the CDR3 is TGTGCCAGCAGTGACCAGCAGTACCAAGAGACCCAGTACTTC. Its translation is CASSDQQYQETQYF. The full variable domain, rest sourced from reference TRBV2 and TRBJ2-5, is EPEVTQTPSHQVTQMGQEVILRCVPISNHLYFYWYRQILGQKVEFLVSFYNNEISEKSEIFDDQFSVERPDGSNFTLKIRSTKLEDSAMYFCASSDQQYQETQYFGPGTRLLVL.

This clonotype appeared many times. The chain combines TRBV7-2 with TRBJ2-3; 9 positions agree with TRBD1. The CDR3 runs to 15 residues. After removal of 5 bases from V and 7 bases from J, the junction contained 10 bases not matched to a gene. In germline, CDR1 is SGHTA, CDR2 FQGNSA. CDR3 sequence reads: CASSTDRGTGYTQYF. The CDR3 DNA reads as TGTGCCAGCAGCACTGACAGGGGGACGGGGTATACGCAGTATTTT.

This chain joins TRBV6-1 and TRBJ1-6; D gene ambiguous. Germline values: CDR1 MNHNS, CDR2 SASEGT. Trimming took 2 bases from V and 9 from J, leaving 11 bases between them. This CDR3 region has 14 residues. CDR3 sequence (DNA): TGTGCCAGCAGTGAACGTGCCCGGGGTTCACCCCTCCACTTT. Residues: CASSERARGSPLHF.

The genes are TRBV7-6 and TRBJ2-1, with 14 bases matching TRBD2. This CDR3 has 16 residues. Trimming removed 4 bases from V and 5 bases from J; junction bases left unmatched: 4. Germline assignment: CDR1 SGHVS and CDR2 FNYEAQ. CDR3 loop: CASSSGLAGGHNEQFF. DNA for the CDR3: TGTGCCAGCAGCTCCGGACTAGCGGGAGGTCACAATGAGCAGTTCTTC.

The J gene is TRBJ2-7, the V gene TRBV6-5; 8 bases are a match to TRBD1. This CDR3 spans 13 amino acids. The germline V gene encodes CDR1 MNHEY and CDR2 SVGAGI. V was pared by 4 bases and J by 5 bases, with 4 bases of the junction left unmatched. Here the CDR3 DNA reads TGTGCCAGCAGTTTGCCAGGGGGCAACGAGCAGTACTTC. Residues: CASSLPGGNEQYF.

There are a few counts of this clonotype. The rearrangement joins TRBV5-1 to TRBJ1-1; D perhaps matches TRBD1 (5 bases). Per germline, CDR1 SGHRS and CDR2 YFSETQ. CDR3 length: 13 residues. V gave up 7 bases and J gave up 0 bases, with 10 bases separating them. The CDR3 loop is CASGTFMNTEAFF. CDR3 bases: TGCGCCAGCGGGACGTTCATGAACACTGAAGCTTTCTTT. The full variable domain, completed using reference TRBV5-1 and TRBJ1-1, is KAGVTQTPRYLIKTRGQQVTLSCSPISGHRSVSWYQQTPGQGLQFLFEYFSETQRNKGNFPGRFSGRQFSNSRSEMNVSTLELGDSALYLCASGTFMNTEAFFGQGTRLTVV.

The chain carries TRBV7-3 and TRBJ2-7; D remains unclear. The V end lost 1 base, the J end lost 2 bases, and 6 bases lay between the germline ends. Germline CDR1 SGHTA, CDR2 FQGTGA. The CDR3 covers 13 residues. In nucleotides, the CDR3 is TGTGCCAGCAGCTTAAGCCAGGCCTACGAGCAGTACTTC. The encoded protein is CASSLSQAYEQYF.

This clonotype was detected only a few times. This sequence joins TRBV11-2 and TRBJ2-2; 11 nucleotides match TRBD1. V lost 5 bases to trimming and J lost 6 bases; unmatched junction nucleotides: 2. The CDR3 has 14 amino acids. Germline CDR1 reads SGHAT; CDR2 reads FQNNGV. CDR3 nucleotides: TGTGCCAGCAGCAAGGGACAGGGGGCCGGGGAGCTGTTTTTT. Protein product: CASSKGQGAGELFF. Filled out from reference TRBV11-2 and TRBJ2-2, the complete variable domain reads EAGVAQSPRYKIIEKRQSVAFWCNPISGHATLYWYQQILGQGPKLLIQFQNNGVVDDSQLPKDRFSAERLKGVDSTLKIQPAKLEDSAVYLCASSKGQGAGELFFGEGSRLTVL.

The chain couples TRBV7-3 to TRBJ2-1, with D possibly TRBD1 on 6 matching bases. Germline CDR1 reads SGHTA; CDR2 reads FQGTGA. V lost 1 base, J lost 4 bases, and 14 bases lay in between. The CDR3 runs to 16 residues. The CDR3 DNA follows: TGTGCCAGCAGCTTAAGGGTAGCGAGGGGGTACAATGAGCAGTTCTTC. Translating gives CASSLRVARGYNEQFF.

This clonotype appeared a few times. The chain links TRBV5-1 to TRBJ2-1, with D unclear. V dropped 4 bases and J dropped 6 bases, with 5 bases sitting between them. Per the germline V gene, CDR1 is SGHRS and CDR2 is YFSETQ. This CDR3 has 11 residues. CDR3: CASSVTNEQFF. The CDR3 bases are TGCGCCAGCAGCGTCACCAATGAGCAGTTCTTC.

This clonotype was seen at least ten times. This chain uses TRBV7-2 with TRBJ1-5; no clear D. This CDR3 spans 13 amino acids. Germline CDR1 is SGHTA and CDR2 is FQGNSA. Trimming pared 5 bases from V and 5 bases from J, leaving 10 bases between. CDR3 loop: CASSPSPDQPQHF. CDR3 DNA sequence: TGTGCCAGCAGCCCATCCCCAGATCAGCCCCAGCATTTT. The full variable domain, its missing parts supplied by reference TRBV7-2 and TRBJ1-5, is GAGVSQSPSNKVTEKGKDVELRCDPISGHTALYWYRQSLGQGLEFLIYFQGNSAPDKSGLPSDRFSAERTGGSVSTLTIQRTQQEDSAVYLCASSPSPDQPQHFGDGTRLSIL.

This clonotype has only a few counts. This chain joins TRBV3-1 and TRBJ2-3; no clear D. The CDR3 consists of 16 residues. Germline lookup yields CDR1 LGHDT and CDR2 YNNKEL (reference sequence). The V gene lost 1 base and the J gene lost 1 base, with 12 bases spanning the gap. The CDR3 protein is CASSQGELTGTDTQYF. The CDR3 nucleotides read TGTGCCAGCAGCCAAGGAGAACTGACCGGCACAGATACGCAGTATTTT.

This clonotype was seen at least ten times. The chain is built from TRBV24-1 and TRBJ1-6; D unclear. The germline V gene encodes CDR1 KGHDR and CDR2 SFDVKD. This CDR3 comprises 12 residues. The V gene lost 3 bases and the J gene lost 8 bases, with 4 bases spanning the gap. This chain's CDR3 is CATSDPDSPLHF. CDR3 in DNA: TGTGCCACCAGTGATCCGGATTCACCCCTCCACTTT.

This clonotype was picked up a small number of times. This chain joins TRBV28 and TRBJ1-2; D is perhaps TRBD1 (6 bases). Germline V gives CDR1 MDHEN, CDR2 SYDVKM. V was trimmed by 8 bases and J by 3 bases, leaving 10 bases between them. The CDR3 spans 12 residues. This CDR3 reads CASGGRDYGYTF. In DNA, the CDR3 is TGTGCCAGCGGGGGGCGGGACTATGGCTACACCTTC.

This clonotype was seen a handful of times. The CDR3 reads CASSVNRDRNQPQHF. The DNA of the CDR3 is TGTGCCAGCAGTGTAAACCGGGACAGGAATCAGCCCCAGCATTTT. The chain is built from TRBV12-3 or TRBV12-4 and TRBJ1-5, with 8 bases lining up with TRBD1. This CDR3 spans 15 amino acids. J lost 4 bases, V lost 5 bases, and 7 bases had no gene match.

This clonotype was seen many times. V and J are TRBV7-9 and TRBJ1-5; D is possibly TRBD1 (6 bases). The CDR3 has 15 residues. Germline CDR1 reads SEHNR; CDR2 reads FQNEAQ (reference sequence). V shed 6 bases and J shed 5 bases, with 17 bases lying between them. The CDR3 reads CASSRGMVDDQPQHF. For the CDR3, the DNA is TGTGCCAGCAGTAGGGGGATGGTGGACGATCAGCCCCAGCATTTT.

This sequence joins TRBV27 and TRBJ2-5, with unresolved D. CDR3 length equals 13 residues. V was clipped by 3 bases and J by 5 bases, with 10 bases between them. Per germline, CDR1 MNHEY and CDR2 SMNVEV (reference sequence). The CDR3 bases are TGTGCCAGCAGTTTTACCCCGAGGGAGACCCAGTACTTC. Translating it yields CASSFTPRETQYF.

This clonotype appeared a few times. Here the CDR3 reads CASSLVGSLGYEQYF. The CDR3 nucleotides are TGCGCCAGCAGCTTGGTCGGGTCTCTTGGCTACGAGCAGTACTTC. The rearrangement uses TRBV5-1 and TRBJ2-7; D is uncertain. CDR1 is SGHRS and CDR2 is YFSETQ in the germline V gene. The CDR3 spans 15 residues. The ends were cut back, 0 bases at V and 3 bases at J, with 13 bases in the middle.